This section outlines one TCR beta chain sequence together with its context. This clone was counted once. No cognate antigen has been identified for it. No much larger clone exists at a distance of one base, and base qualities are not known. These data come from a study of blood T cell repertoires in COVID-19 (dated by TCRdb to 2019 to 2021). About the investigation overall: Samples from collaborators originated in the United States, Italy and Spain and spanned both the acute and convalescent phases of COVID-19. The material from the prospective study consisted of cDNA or gDNA derived from T cells, B-cell-depleted T cells, or PBMCs. Subjects who had been exposed to COVID-19, were actively infected with it, or had recovered from it provided the deeply sampled blood TCRbeta repertoires that made up the dataset. A freely available public database, intended as a resource for researchers studying the immune response to SARS-CoV-2, is where the repertoires were released. Samples were obtained from the ongoing ImmuneRACE study (first 160 participants) and from 1,254 subjects provided by 6 global collaborators. Nearly every sample came with metadata listing a de-identified subject ID, COVID-19 status, age in years and sex. Where HLA class I and class II types were available, the types were taken from metadata supplied by the sample provider, not from assay-based typing.

TCRbeta CDR3 regions were amplified from genomic DNA using the immunoSEQ Assay, a bias-controlled multiplex PCR. The paper's data handling went like this. The number of nucleated cells in each sample was estimated by amplification of reference gene primers within the assay. Sequence reads were collapsed and filtered to measure the absolute abundance of every unique TCRbeta CDR3 rearrangement. For each sample, productive Simpson clonality was calculated by taking the square root of Simpson's diversity index across productive rearrangements. What TCRdb holds here is the immuneACCESS table cut down to in-frame rearrangements. Part of the clones is not present; checked against another copy, under half of the missing clones reflect an unresolved V gene, and the others are unexplained. V and J calls and clone size follow that table, whereas D and trimming were derived from the DNA. This sample comprises some 130,000 clones, about 79% of them detected only once. 4% of the sample is held by the ten biggest clonotypes.

Inclusive of the bounding cysteine and phenylalanine, the CDR3 is 15 residues long. The CDR3 DNA has 45 bases and is translated from base 1. CDR1 and CDR2 are drawn from the germline V gene: MNHEY, SVGEGT. V ends up 5 bases short and J 7 bases short, with an unmatched junction base count of 5. Each collaborating institution followed its own protocols to collect whole blood in K2EDTA tubes. For TCRbeta analysis, collaborators shipped samples as frozen whole blood, isolated PBMCs, or DNA extracted from either of those sample types. Summary of the overall study and its limitations: Clinical and demographic metadata were provided uncurated, with the amount varying by source and participant.

The receptor was derived from a woman older than 75 with acute or convalescent COVID-19. Recombination connected TRBV6-2 or TRBV6-3 to TRBJ2-1; 13 junctional bases match TRBD2. The sequenced sample consisted of peripheral blood. The DNA sequence is as follows: TGTGCCAGCAGTGGTCCGGGACTAGCGGGGAATGAGCAGTTCTTC. Translation gives CASSGPGLAGNEQFF.